A single sample is the source of the 24 T cell receptor beta chains below, sequenced in a study of CD8+ T cells in alopecia areata. RNA extraction and reverse transcription yielded cDNA as sequencing template. Assay: immunoSEQ multiplex PCR; the TCRdb copy retains only in-frame clones and omits some. The sample records roughly 180,000 clones, approximately 51% being singletons. Treatment: oral pan-JAK inhibitor, 5-10 mg twice daily. This sample comprised CD8+ T cells sorted from blood, obtained at roughly week 53, from a patient treated with tofacitinib. Source of these receptors: a human donor with alopecia areata.

The CDR3 DNA reads as TGTGCCAGCAGTCTAGGACTAGGGGAGACCCAGTACTTC. Translated: CASSLGLGETQYF. This rearrangement joins TRBV27 to TRBJ2-5; 7 bases align to TRBD2. The V gene's germline CDR1 is MNHEY and CDR2 SMNVEV (reference sequence). After removal of 5 bases from V and 5 bases from J, the junction contained 5 bases not matched to a gene. CDR3 size: 13 residues.

The chain is built from TRBV5-1 and TRBJ2-7; 11 positions agree with TRBD1. Per the germline V gene, CDR1 is SGHRS and CDR2 is YFSETQ. V was pared by 6 bases and J by 2 bases, with 4 bases of the junction left unmatched. The CDR3 extends over 14 amino acids. CDR3 DNA: TGCGCCAGCAACGGACAGGGGGCTACCTACGAGCAGTACTTC. As protein: CASNGQGATYEQYF.

This clone was detected a few times. J is TRBJ2-1 and V is TRBV4-3; TRBD1 matches at 8 bases. The V gene end was trimmed by 0 bases and the J gene end by 2 bases; junction bases not matched to a gene: 9. The CDR3 has 18 residues. Per germline, CDR1 LGHNA and CDR2 YSLEER. The CDR3 nucleotides are TGCGCCAGCAGCCAAGATCCCGGACAGGGACGTCCCTACAATGAGCAGTTCTTC. Translation: CASSQDPGQGRPYNEQFF.

This chain's CDR3 is CASSLELAGVDTQYF. The DNA for the CDR3 is TGTGCCAGCAGTTTGGAATTAGCGGGGGTAGATACGCAGTATTTT. This chain links TRBV27 with TRBJ2-3, with 9 bases identical to TRBD2. CDR3 length: 15 amino acids. Germline values: CDR1 MNHEY, CDR2 SMNVEV (reference sequence). Trimming cost V 3 bases and J 5 bases; bases outside gene matches: 6.

The V call is TRBV11-2, the J call TRBJ2-7; D might be TRBD2 (5 bases). Trimming took off 7 bases at V and 1 base at J, with 14 bases between the two ends. Germline V gives CDR1 SGHAT, CDR2 FQNNGV. There are 14 residues in the CDR3. In DNA form, the CDR3 reads TGTGCCAGCACTGGACTGCACAATTCCTACGAGCAGTACTTC. Its translation: CASTGLHNSYEQYF.

This sequence joins TRBV9 and TRBJ2-3; 9 nucleotides line up with TRBD1. CDR3 length equals 18 residues. Germline V CDR1 and CDR2: SGDLS, YYNGEE. With V trimmed by 6 bases and J by 0 bases, 14 bases remained unmatched. The CDR3 sequence is CASNLGQGSPTSTDTQYF. CDR3 coding DNA: TGTGCCAGCAATCTAGGACAGGGGTCCCCCACTAGCACAGATACGCAGTATTTT.

This chain uses TRBV11-2 with TRBJ1-1; no clear D gene. V lost 5 bases and J lost 1, with 8 bases in between. Germline CDR1 reads SGHAT; CDR2 reads FQNNGV. The CDR3 loop spans 13 amino acids. The CDR3 spells CASSGFGNTEAFF. The CDR3 nucleotides are TGTGCCAGCAGCGGGTTTGGGAACACTGAAGCTTTCTTT.

This clone showed up just a few times. The chain employs TRBV14 and TRBJ1-2; D not certain. Trimming removed 1 base from V and 2 bases from J, with 8 bases in between. Germline V gene data show CDR1 as SGHDN and CDR2 as FVKESK. This CDR3 has 14 residues. As DNA, the CDR3 is TGTGCCAGCAGCCAAGGGTTACAGAACTATGGCTACACCTTC. Translation gives CASSQGLQNYGYTF.

This clone was observed a handful of times. The rearrangement uses TRBV7-9 and TRBJ2-5; TRBD2 aligns across 7 bases. The ends lost 5 bases at V and 4 bases at J; junction bases unmatched: 7. Germline V gene sequence: CDR1 SEHNR, CDR2 FQNEAQ (reference sequence). The CDR3 is 14 residues long. CDR3 coding DNA: TGTGCCAGCAGCCGCGCGGCTAGCGGAGAGACCCAGTACTTC. Its protein is CASSRAASGETQYF.

J is TRBJ2-7 and V is TRBV30; a weak D match, TRBD1 (6 bases). The V and J ends lost 2 bases and 3 bases respectively, with 8 bases between them. Germline V gene sequence: CDR1 GTSNPN, CDR2 SVGIG (reference sequence). The CDR3 has 12 residues. CDR3: CAWSTGLYEQYF. For the CDR3, the DNA is TGTGCCTGGAGTACAGGGCTCTACGAGCAGTACTTC.

This clone has just a few counts. The chain combines TRBV7-9 with TRBJ1-6; no reliable D call. This CDR3 spans 11 amino acids. CDR1 is SEHNR, CDR2 FQNEAQ, per germline (reference sequence). Trimming took 7 bases from V and 5 from J, leaving 3 bases between them. Here the CDR3 reads CASTDNSPLHF. The CDR3 coding sequence is TGTGCCAGCACCGATAATTCACCCCTCCACTTT.

About this clone itself: This sample also contains other DNA sequences that code for the same CDR3. The chain has TRBV18 and TRBJ1-2; D not resolved. Germline CDR1 and CDR2: KGHSH and LQKENI. This CDR3 is built from 13 residues. V dropped 2 bases and J dropped 2 bases, with 6 bases sitting between them. In nucleotides, the CDR3 is TGTGCCAGCTCACCAGACAAGAACTATGGCTACACCTTC. The encoded protein is CASSPDKNYGYTF.

The CDR3 bases are TGCGCCAGCAGCCAAGCCCTTCGAGCTTTCTTT. It yields the protein CASSQALRAFF. V usage is TRBV4-1 and J usage is TRBJ1-1; D is uncertain. The CDR3 sequence is 11 residues long. Trimming removed 1 base at V and 10 bases at J, with 7 bases between. Germline V gene lookup returns CDR1 MGHRA and CDR2 YSYEKL.

In regard to this clone: The sample contains more than one DNA sequence encoding this CDR3. V usage is TRBV5-6 and J usage is TRBJ2-3; unclear D gene. Germline values: CDR1 SGHDT, CDR2 YYEEEE. The CDR3 runs 12 residues. The V end was cut by 0 bases, the J end by 6 bases, with 5 bases between. CDR3 bases: TGTGCCAGCAGCTTGGAAGTGGATACGCAGTATTTT. Its translation is CASSLEVDTQYF. Variable domain in full (rest from reference TRBV5-6 and TRBJ2-3): DAGVTQSPTHLIKTRGQQVTLRCSPKSGHDTVSWYQQALGQGPQFIFQYYEEEERQRGNFPDRFSGHQFPNYSSELNVNALLLGDSALYLCASSLEVDTQYFGPGTRLTVL.

J is TRBJ1-2 and V is TRBV9; possible D gene TRBD1, 6 bases. The CDR3 spans 13 residues. Germline V gene data show CDR1 as SGDLS and CDR2 as YYNGEE. Trimming shortened V by 4 bases and J by 3 bases, and 10 bases separated the two germline ends. CDR3 in amino acids: CASSPGGDYGYTF. CDR3 bases: TGTGCCAGCAGCCCTGGGGGCGACTATGGCTACACCTTC.

The rearrangement joins TRBV13 to TRBJ2-5, with D possibly being TRBD2 (5 bases). The germline CDR1 and CDR2 sequences are PRHDT and FYEKMQ (reference sequence). The CDR3 spans 14 residues. Trimming pared 3 bases from V and 5 bases from J, leaving 13 bases between. Written as DNA, the CDR3 is TGTGCCAGCAGCTTGAACGGACTGTCCGAGACCCAGTACTTC. It yields the protein CASSLNGLSETQYF.

As to this clone: Other DNA sequences in this sample translate to the same CDR3. The rearrangement links TRBV9 to TRBJ2-7; the D is unclear. This CDR3 has 13 amino acids. Per germline, CDR1 SGDLS and CDR2 YYNGEE. Deletions cut 4 bases from V and 1 base from J, with 9 bases between. In DNA form, the CDR3 reads TGTGCCAGCAGCCCGGGTATTTCCTACGAGCAGTACTTC. It encodes CASSPGISYEQYF.

In its sample, this clone was seen a few times. V and J are TRBV9 and TRBJ2-2; D is unresolved. The germline V gene encodes CDR1 SGDLS and CDR2 YYNGEE. V lost 0 bases, J lost 5 bases, and 5 bases lay in between. The CDR3 consists of 13 residues. The chain's CDR3 is CASSVVATGELFF. The CDR3 DNA is TGTGCCAGCAGCGTAGTAGCAACCGGGGAGCTGTTTTTT.

This clone showed up just once. DNA of the CDR3: TGCGCCAGCAGCCAAGGAGAGGGGGCCCTCCACTTT. Translating it yields CASSQGEGALHF. The chain joins TRBV4-1 to TRBJ1-6, with D maybe TRBD1 (6 bases). This CDR3 has 12 amino acids. The germline V gene encodes CDR1 MGHRA and CDR2 YSYEKL. With 1 base removed from V and 14 bases from J, the gap between germline ends came to 9 bases.

The J gene is TRBJ2-5, the V gene TRBV7-9, with D possibly being TRBD1 (6 bases). The length of the CDR3 is 17 residues. Germline V gene data show CDR1 as SEHNR and CDR2 as FQNEAQ (reference sequence). Trimming stripped 1 base from V and 2 bases from J, with 17 bases between. The CDR3 reads CASSLGHGGQQQETQYF. The CDR3 DNA sequence: TGTGCCAGCAGCTTAGGCCACGGCGGACAGCAACAAGAGACCCAGTACTTC.

This chain links TRBV28 with TRBJ1-1, with no clear D. V was shortened by 3 bases and J by 6 bases, with 17 bases between the two germline ends. This CDR3 has 15 residues. Germline values: CDR1 MDHEN, CDR2 SYDVKM. The CDR3 sequence is CASSFVGSGGSEAFF. CDR3 nucleotide sequence: TGTGCCAGCAGTTTTGTAGGGTCGGGTGGCTCTGAAGCTTTCTTT.

This clone was seen more than once but under ten times. The V gene is TRBV27, the J gene TRBJ2-7, with D perhaps being TRBD1 or TRBD2 (5 bases each). Germline-derived CDR1 and CDR2 are MNHEY and SMNVEV (reference sequence). The V end lost 6 bases, the J end lost 0 bases, and 12 bases lay between the germline ends. The CDR3 extends over 14 amino acids. CDR3 sequence: CASRIRDGSYEQYF. DNA of the CDR3: TGTGCCAGCAGGATCCGGGACGGCTCCTACGAGCAGTACTTC.

This chain joins TRBV19 and TRBJ2-5; D is uncertain. Trimming took 5 bases from V and 1 from J, leaving 14 bases between them. CDR1 is LNHDA, CDR2 SQIVND, per germline (reference sequence). The CDR3 loop spans 15 amino acids. CDR3 sequence reads: CASSSPLTPQETQYF. CDR3 DNA sequence: TGTGCCAGTAGTTCTCCCCTGACACCCCAAGAGACCCAGTACTTC.

The J gene is TRBJ2-7, the V gene TRBV27; a possible D gene is TRBD1 (6 bases). From germline, CDR1 is MNHEY and CDR2 SMNVEV (reference sequence). CDR3 length equals 15 residues. V was pared by 7 bases and J by 3 bases, with 19 bases between. In DNA form, the CDR3 reads TGTGCCAGCACCCCTCGACGGGGACAACACTACGAGCAGTACTTC. The encoded protein is CASTPRRGQHYEQYF.